The 2 T cell receptor beta chains in this list originate from one sample, sequenced in a study of blood T cell repertoires in COVID-19. This table comes from immunoSEQ multiplex PCR, and its TCRdb copy is limited to in-frame clones, with some not included. There are around 290,000 clones in the sample; around 90% occur only once, and around 1.1% lies in the top ten. Material for sequencing was PBMCs or T cells enriched from blood (not recorded which). These receptors came from a woman younger than 45 who had recovered from COVID-19.

This rearrangement joins TRBV28 to TRBJ1-1, with D possibly being TRBD1 (6 bases). Trimming removed 2 bases at V and 1 base at J, with 14 bases between. Germline CDR1 and CDR2: MDHEN and SYDVKM. CDR3 length: 16 amino acids. The CDR3 sequence is CASSLPPGGWNTEAFF. Written as DNA, the CDR3 is TGTGCCAGCAGTTTACCCCCGGGGGGCTGGAACACTGAAGCTTTCTTT. Using reference TRBV28 and TRBJ1-1 for the parts outside the CDR3, the full variable domain is DVKVTQSSRYLVKRTGEKVFLECVQDMDHENMFWYRQDPGLGLRLIYFSYDVKMKEKGDIPEGYSVSREKKERFSLILESASTNQTSMYLCASSLPPGGWNTEAFFGQGTRLTVV.

This sequence joins TRBV5-6 and TRBJ2-7, with D perhaps matching TRBD1 (6 bases). The germline V gene has CDR1 SGHDT and CDR2 YYEEEE. This CDR3 has 17 residues. V dropped 4 bases and J dropped 2 bases, with 22 bases sitting between them. The CDR3 reads CASSLRIGTPTTYEQYF. The CDR3 DNA is TGTGCCAGCAGCCTTAGGATAGGGACACCCACCACCTACGAGCAGTACTTC.